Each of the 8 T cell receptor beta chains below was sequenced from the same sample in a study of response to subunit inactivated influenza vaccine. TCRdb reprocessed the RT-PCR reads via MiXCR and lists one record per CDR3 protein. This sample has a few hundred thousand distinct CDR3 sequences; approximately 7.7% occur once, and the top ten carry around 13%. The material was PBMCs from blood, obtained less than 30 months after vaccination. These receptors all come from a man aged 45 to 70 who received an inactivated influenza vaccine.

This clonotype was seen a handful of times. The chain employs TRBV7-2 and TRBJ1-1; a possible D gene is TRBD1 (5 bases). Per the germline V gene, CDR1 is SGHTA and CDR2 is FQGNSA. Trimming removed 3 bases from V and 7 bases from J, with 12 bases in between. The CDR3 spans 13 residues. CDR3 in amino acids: CASSLGREVEAFF. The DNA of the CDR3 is TGTGCCAGCAGCTTGGGCAGGGAGGTTGAAGCTTTCTTT.

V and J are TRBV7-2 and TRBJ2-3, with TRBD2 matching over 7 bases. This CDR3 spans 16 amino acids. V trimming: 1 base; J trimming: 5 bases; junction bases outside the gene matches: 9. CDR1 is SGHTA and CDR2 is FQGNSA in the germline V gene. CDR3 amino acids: CASSLVSGAGEDTQYF. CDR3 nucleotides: TGTGCCAGCAGCTTAGTGAGCGGGGCGGGAGAAGATACGCAGTATTTT.

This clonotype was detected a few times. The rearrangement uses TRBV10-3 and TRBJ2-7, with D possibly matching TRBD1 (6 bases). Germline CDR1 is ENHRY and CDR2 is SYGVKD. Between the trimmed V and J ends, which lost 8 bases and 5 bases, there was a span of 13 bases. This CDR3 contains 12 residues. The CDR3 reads CAIGQQGNEQYF. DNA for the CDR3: TGTGCCATCGGACAACAGGGTAACGAGCAGTACTTC.

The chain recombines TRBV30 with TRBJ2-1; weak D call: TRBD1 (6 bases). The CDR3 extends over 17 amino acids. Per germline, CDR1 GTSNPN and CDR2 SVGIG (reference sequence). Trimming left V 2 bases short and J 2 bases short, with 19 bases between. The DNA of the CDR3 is TGTGCCTGGAGTATAACCCGGACAGCTAAGACCTACAATGAGCAGTTCTTC. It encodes CAWSITRTAKTYNEQFF.

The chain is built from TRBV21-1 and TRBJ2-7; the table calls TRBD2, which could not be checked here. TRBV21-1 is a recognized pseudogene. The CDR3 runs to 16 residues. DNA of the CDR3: TGTGCCAGCAGCAAAGAGGGGCTAGCGGTATCCTACGAGCAGTACTTC. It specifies CASSKEGLAVSYEQYF.

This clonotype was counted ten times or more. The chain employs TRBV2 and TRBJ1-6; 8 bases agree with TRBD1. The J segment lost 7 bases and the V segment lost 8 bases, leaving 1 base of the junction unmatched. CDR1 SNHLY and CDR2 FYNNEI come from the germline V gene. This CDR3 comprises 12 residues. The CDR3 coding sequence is TGTGCCAGCGGGACAGGAAATTCACCCCTCCACTTT. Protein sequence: CASGTGNSPLHF.

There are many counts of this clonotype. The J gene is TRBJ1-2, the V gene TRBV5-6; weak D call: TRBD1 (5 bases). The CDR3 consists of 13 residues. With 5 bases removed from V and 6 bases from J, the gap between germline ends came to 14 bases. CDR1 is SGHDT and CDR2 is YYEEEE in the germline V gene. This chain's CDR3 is CASRVREADGYTF. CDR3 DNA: TGTGCCAGCAGGGTCAGGGAGGCGGATGGCTACACCTTC.

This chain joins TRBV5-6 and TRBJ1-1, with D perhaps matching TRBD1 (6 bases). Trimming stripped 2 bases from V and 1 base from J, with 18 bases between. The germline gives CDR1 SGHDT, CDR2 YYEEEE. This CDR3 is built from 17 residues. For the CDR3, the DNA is TGTGCCAGCAGCTTCCCTCAGGGGACTGGGACGAACACTGAAGCTTTCTTT. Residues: CASSFPQGTGTNTEAFF. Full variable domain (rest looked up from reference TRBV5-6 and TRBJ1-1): DAGVTQSPTHLIKTRGQQVTLRCSPKSGHDTVSWYQQALGQGPQFIFQYYEEEERQRGNFPDRFSGHQFPNYSSELNVNALLLGDSALYLCASSFPQGTGTNTEAFFGQGTRLTVV.